The 17 T cell receptor beta chains below come from one sample, sequenced in a study of TIL therapy for anti-PD-1-resistant metastatic lung cancer. The immunoSEQ assay was v3. The data were produced by immunoSEQ multiplex PCR, yet TCRdb's version contains in-frame clones alone and is incomplete. This table has 25,000 to 30,000 clones, under 80% appearing once. The time point is: pre-treatment sample, taken before nivolumab and TIL therapy. Tumor tissue came from excised metastases, mostly pleural nodules or supraclavicular lymph nodes. Sequenced here: tumor tissue, sampled at baseline. These receptors all come from a woman between 30 and 85 years old with non-small cell lung cancer.

The chain links TRBV7-8 to TRBJ2-7; D ambiguous. Germline V gene lookup returns CDR1 SGHVS and CDR2 FQNEAQ. The CDR3 is made up of 15 amino acids. Trimming removed 1 base at V and 2 bases at J, with 12 bases between. DNA of the CDR3: TGTGCCAGCAGCTTAGAGGGCTTGTTCCCCTACGAGCAGTACTTC. It codes for CASSLEGLFPYEQYF.

The chain uses TRBV5-6 and TRBJ1-2; possibly TRBD1 for D (5 bases). The CDR3 spans 14 residues. Germline-derived CDR1 and CDR2 are SGHDT and YYEEEE. V dropped 2 bases and J dropped 3 bases, with 11 bases sitting between them. This CDR3 is CASSLTGADYGYTF. The CDR3 nucleotides read TGTGCCAGCAGCTTAACCGGGGCGGACTATGGCTACACCTTC. The whole variable domain, filled in from reference TRBV5-6 and TRBJ1-2, reads DAGVTQSPTHLIKTRGQQVTLRCSPKSGHDTVSWYQQALGQGPQFIFQYYEEEERQRGNFPDRFSGHQFPNYSSELNVNALLLGDSALYLCASSLTGADYGYTFGSGTRLTVV.

The chain combines TRBV30 with TRBJ2-7; D is possibly TRBD1 (5 bases). Germline values: CDR1 GTSNPN, CDR2 SVGIG (reference sequence). This CDR3 contains 14 residues. With 0 bases removed from V and 2 bases from J, the gap between germline ends came to 11 bases. CDR3 residues: CAWSVGALTYEQYF. CDR3 DNA sequence: TGTGCCTGGAGTGTAGGGGCCCTAACCTACGAGCAGTACTTC. Full variable domain (missing parts from reference TRBV30 and TRBJ2-7): SQTIHQWPATLVQPVGSPLSLECTVEGTSNPNLYWYRQAAGRGLQLLFYSVGIGQISSEVPQNLSASRPQDRQFILSSKKLLLSDSGFYLCAWSVGALTYEQYFGPGTRLTVT.

The chain recombines TRBV7-7 with TRBJ2-1; D might be TRBD2 (6 bases). Per germline, CDR1 SSHAT and CDR2 FNYEAQ (reference sequence). The CDR3 extends over 18 amino acids. V dropped 2 bases and J dropped 0 bases, with 17 bases sitting between them. CDR3 amino acids: CASSLKAAGRLSYNEQFF. In DNA, the CDR3 is TGTGCCAGCAGCTTAAAAGCGGCGGGAAGACTCTCCTACAATGAGCAGTTCTTC.

V is TRBV5-4 and J is TRBJ2-2; 12 bases match TRBD2. Trimming at V came to 0 bases and at J to 7 bases, leaving 7 bases not matched to a gene. The CDR3 covers 17 residues. The germline gives CDR1 SGHNT, CDR2 YYREEE (reference sequence). For the CDR3, the DNA is TGTGCCAGCAGCTTGGGACTAGCGGGAGAAAGAGGCGGGGAGCTGTTTTTT. Translated: CASSLGLAGERGGELFF. The full variable domain, with the rest looked up from reference TRBV5-4 and TRBJ2-2, is ETGVTQSPTHLIKTRGQQVTLRCSSQSGHNTVSWYQQALGQGPQFIFQYYREEENGRGNFPPRFSGLQFPNYSSELNVNALELDDSALYLCASSLGLAGERGGELFFGEGSRLTVL.

This chain joins TRBV7-2 and TRBJ2-1; a possible D gene is TRBD1 (5 bases). CDR1 is SGHTA, CDR2 FQGNSA, per germline. Trimming left V 4 bases short and J 8 bases short, with 21 bases between. This CDR3 region has 16 residues. The CDR3 bases are TGTGCCAGCAGCTCTATCGACTCCGTGGGGCGCGATGAGCAGTTCTTC. It is translated as CASSSIDSVGRDEQFF. Full variable domain (outside the CDR3, taken from reference TRBV7-2 and TRBJ2-1): GAGVSQSPSNKVTEKGKDVELRCDPISGHTALYWYRQSLGQGLEFLIYFQGNSAPDKSGLPSDRFSAERTGGSVSTLTIQRTQQEDSAVYLCASSSIDSVGRDEQFFGPGTRLTVL.

This rearrangement joins TRBV5-1 to TRBJ2-2; D is undetermined. CDR1 is SGHRS and CDR2 is YFSETQ in the germline V gene. V was pared by 1 base and J by 7 bases, with 5 bases between. CDR3 length: 12 residues. The CDR3 DNA reads as TGCGCCAGCAGCTTGATAGGCGGGGAGCTGTTTTTT. Translating it yields CASSLIGGELFF.

The chain couples TRBV30 to TRBJ2-7; D might be TRBD2 (5 bases). The V and J ends lost 2 bases and 12 bases respectively, with 17 bases between them. This CDR3 is built from 12 residues. CDR1 is GTSNPN, CDR2 SVGIG, per germline (reference sequence). CDR3 in amino acids: CAWSKNQPEAYF. CDR3 DNA sequence: TGTGCCTGGAGTAAGAACCAGCCGGAGGCGTACTTC. Drawing the rest from reference TRBV30 and TRBJ2-7, the complete variable domain is SQTIHQWPATLVQPVGSPLSLECTVEGTSNPNLYWYRQAAGRGLQLLFYSVGIGQISSEVPQNLSASRPQDRQFILSSKKLLLSDSGFYLCAWSKNQPEAYFGPGTRLTVT.

V usage is TRBV5-1 and J usage is TRBJ2-5, with no clear D. This CDR3 region has 14 residues. The V gene's germline CDR1 is SGHRS and CDR2 YFSETQ. With 4 bases removed from V and 7 bases from J, the gap between germline ends came to 17 bases. The CDR3 sequence is CASSPLMGWGTQYF. The CDR3 nucleotides are TGCGCCAGCAGCCCTTTAATGGGATGGGGGACCCAGTACTTC.

Many counts were recorded for this clone. The rearrangement joins TRBV12-5 to TRBJ2-3; D not certain. V lost 6 bases to trimming and J lost 0 bases, with 19 bases between them. Germline assignment: CDR1 LGHNT and CDR2 FRNRAP. The CDR3 covers 17 residues. The CDR3 coding sequence is TGTGCTAGTGGCCCTTCACCGAAGGGTCCGAGCACAGATACGCAGTATTTT. It is translated as CASGPSPKGPSTDTQYF. The complete variable domain, with remaining parts taken from reference TRBV12-5 and TRBJ2-3, reads DARVTQTPRHKVTEMGQEVTMRCQPILGHNTVFWYRQTMMQGLELLAYFRNRAPLDDSGMPKDRFSAEMPDATLATLKIQPSEPRDSAVYFCASGPSPKGPSTDTQYFGPGTRLTVL.

The chain combines TRBV29-1 with TRBJ2-1; 9 nucleotides agree with TRBD2. Germline trimming cut 3 bases from V and 9 bases from J; bases unmatched to any gene: 3. This CDR3 is 12 amino acids long. The germline CDR1 and CDR2 sequences are SQVTM and ANQGSEA. The CDR3 DNA reads TGCAGCGTTGACAGCGGGAGGTTTGAGCAGTTCTTC. Amino acids: CSVDSGRFEQFF.

This clone showed up just a few times. The V call is TRBV7-9, the J call TRBJ2-3; 7 bases are a match to TRBD2. J lost 3 bases, V lost 1 base, and 7 bases had no gene match. The germline CDR1 and CDR2 sequences are SEHNR and FQNEAQ (reference sequence). CDR3 length: 16 residues. CDR3 loop: CASSLEGGRSTDTQYF. As DNA, the CDR3 is TGTGCCAGCAGCTTAGAGGGCGGGAGATCAACAGATACGCAGTATTTT. The entire variable domain, with the rest obtained from reference TRBV7-9 and TRBJ2-3, is as follows: DTGVSQNPRHKITKRGQNVTFRCDPISEHNRLYWYRQTLGQGPEFLTYFQNEAQLEKSRLLSDRFSAERPKGSFSTLEIQRTEQGDSAMYLCASSLEGGRSTDTQYFGPGTRLTVL.

The chain employs TRBV9 and TRBJ2-2, with no clear D. Trimming cost V 3 bases and J 9 bases, with 15 bases left between them. This CDR3 has 14 amino acids. Germline CDR1 reads SGDLS; CDR2 reads YYNGEE. The CDR3 coding sequence is TGTGCCAGCAGCGAACGAACAACTTCTAGGGAGCTGTTTTTT. This encodes CASSERTTSRELFF. Using reference TRBV9 and TRBJ2-2 for the parts outside the CDR3, the full variable domain is DSGVTQTPKHLITATGQRVTLRCSPRSGDLSVYWYQQSLDQGLQFLIQYYNGEERAKGNILERFSAQQFPDLHSELNLSSLELGDSALYFCASSERTTSRELFFGEGSRLTVL.

The chain couples TRBV5-4 to TRBJ2-7; D possibly corresponds to TRBD2 (5 bases). V was clipped by 0 bases and J by 1 base, with 8 bases between them. There are 14 residues in the CDR3. Germline CDR1 is SGHNT and CDR2 is YYREEE (reference sequence). The CDR3 nucleotides read TGTGCCAGCAGCTTGGTCGAGGGATCCTACGAGCAGTACTTC. Translation: CASSLVEGSYEQYF.

In this sample, this clone turned up a few times. The V and J genes are TRBV6-1 and TRBJ2-5; D is perhaps TRBD2 (6 bases). CDR1 and CDR2 (germline): MNHNS, SASEGT. This CDR3 is built from 14 residues. With 4 bases removed from V and 3 bases from J, the gap between germline ends came to 12 bases. CDR3 bases: TGTGCCAGCAGTGTAATGGAGGGAAAAGAGACCCAGTACTTC. Its protein is CASSVMEGKETQYF.

The chain links TRBV5-1 to TRBJ2-3; a weak D match, TRBD2 (6 bases). This CDR3 contains 14 residues. The V end was cut by 0 bases, the J end by 5 bases, with 10 bases between. The germline gives CDR1 SGHRS, CDR2 YFSETQ. CDR3 coding DNA: TGCGCCAGCAGCTTGGGCGGGGTAAGAGATACGCAGTATTTT. Protein product: CASSLGGVRDTQYF.

The J gene is TRBJ2-3, the V gene TRBV21-1; the table's D call of TRBD2 was not tested on the DNA. TRBV21-1 is noted as a pseudogene. This CDR3 region has 24 residues. The CDR3 coding sequence is TGTGCCAGCAGCAAAAAGGAGGGAAAAACTAGCGGGAGGGTTCCCCTACAGGTCCGGGATACGCAGTATTTT. Amino acid sequence: CASSKKEGKTSGRVPLQVRDTQYF.